The source of this T cell receptor beta chain is a study of identical twins. Study conclusions and caveats: Models underestimated out-of-frame TCR alpha sharing in monozygotic twins. Fewer insertions marked abundant cord blood beta clonotypes; young adult naive trended weakly, memory not at all.

In TCRdb, the 5' RACE reads were re-called with MiXCR into one record per CDR3 protein. The data contain 700,000 to 950,000 distinct CDR3 sequences, roughly an eighth of them seen just once; the ten biggest clones take up roughly 1.6%. This clonotype showed up just a few times. The antigen remains undetermined. Germline CDR1 and CDR2: ENHRY and SYGVKD. The J segment lost 6 bases and the V segment lost 8 bases, leaving 7 bases of the junction unmatched. The CDR3 extends over 14 amino acids. The sample also formed part of further work on yellow fever vaccine responses in identical twins.

The V and J genes are TRBV10-3 and TRBJ1-6, with 7 bases that match TRBD1. The specimen was PBMCs. The TCR originated in a woman aged 18-30 years in good health. DNA of the CDR3: TGTGCCATCCGAACGGGACAGTCTAATTCACCCCTCCACTTT. This sequence encodes CAIRTGQSNSPLHF.